This is a list of T cell receptor beta chains from one sample in a study of control samples from healthy donors and cancer patients. Clones were read by immunoSEQ multiplex PCR, and TCRdb kept only the in-frame ones, dropping some. This sample carries about 150,000 clones, approximately 94% of them seen once, and the ten largest clones take 8.5%. Sequenced input: blood. The origin of the receptors is a woman aged 40 to 55 in good health. CDR3s include the opening cysteine and the closing phenylalanine or tryptophan. A D gene is named only where the DNA matches it firmly. A row's size may be missing; if present it is once, few, many or a size class.

TRBJ2-7 | TRBD2 | once | TRBV7-2 | TGTGCCAGCACCCCAAGGACTAGCGGGAACGGCGAGCAGTACTTC | CASTPRTSGNGEQYF
TRBJ1-3 | NA | NA | TRBV6-6 | TGTGCCAGCAGTAATAACTGGGAGGGTGGAAACACCATATATTTT | CASSNNWEGGNTIYF
TRBJ1-5 | NA | few | TRBV6-6 | TGTGCCAGCACCCAAGGGGGGGGAGTCAGCAATCAGCCCCAGCATTTT | CASTQGGGVSNQPQHF
TRBJ2-3 | NA | once | TRBV7-9 | TGTGCCAGCAGCGCCAAACAGGGACGCCGAACAGATACGCAGTATTTT | CASSAKQGRRTDTQYF
TRBJ1-3 | NA | NA | TRBV7-2 | TGTGCCAGCAGCTTAGAACAGCCCAGCTCTGGAAACACCATATATTTT | CASSLEQPSSGNTIYF
TRBJ1-5 | TRBD1 | NA | TRBV4-1 | TGCGCCAGCAGCCAAAGACAGGGTTGGGATCAGCCCCAGCATTTT | CASSQRQGWDQPQHF
TRBJ2-1 | NA | NA | TRBV19 | TGTGCCAGTAGTATCGGTGGCAGGGGCAATGAGCAGTTCTTC | CASSIGGRGNEQFF
TRBJ2-1 | TRBD2 | NA | TRBV6-5 | TGTGCCACAACTAGCGGGAGGGACAATGAGCAGTTCTTC | CATTSGRDNEQFF
TRBJ2-5 | NA | few | TRBV15 | TGTGCCACCAGCAGCCAGGGTCGGGAGACCCAGTACTTC | CATSSQGRETQYF
TRBJ2-5 | NA | NA | TRBV5-6 | TGTGCCAGCAGCCATGGGGGCAGGGAAGAGACCCAGTACTTC | CASSHGGREETQYF
TRBJ2-1 | TRBD2 | NA | TRBV5-1 | TGCGCCAGCAGCTTGGTCCTAGCGGGAGGCCCCCTACAGAATGAGCAGTTCTTC | CASSLVLAGGPLQNEQFF
TRBJ2-6 | TRBD1 | NA | TRBV2 | TGTGCCAGCAGTGAAGGCAGGGGGTTTTCTGGGGCCAACGTCCTGACTTTC | CASSEGRGFSGANVLTF
TRBJ1-5 | NA | NA | TRBV7-9 | TGTGCCAGCAGCTTCAGTAATCAGCCCCAGCATTTT | CASSFSNQPQHF
TRBJ1-1 | NA | NA | TRBV6-5 | TGTGCCAGCCAATGGAGAGGGATCATGAACACTGAAGCTTTCTTT | CASQWRGIMNTEAFF
TRBJ2-1 | NA | NA | TRBV7-2 | TGTGCCAGCAGCTTCGACAGACAGCAGTTCTTC | CASSFDRQQFF
TRBJ1-2 | NA | NA | TRBV4-3 | TGCGCCAGCAGCCAAGACGTCAGGTCGTTTCATGGCTACACCTTC | CASSQDVRSFHGYTF
TRBJ2-7 | NA | NA | TRBV18 | TGTGCCAGCTCACCGGATTGGGCGGGCTCCTACGAGCAGTACTTC | CASSPDWAGSYEQYF
TRBJ2-1 | NA | NA | TRBV2 | TGTGCCACCGGAAGGGAGCAGTTCTTC | CATGREQFF
TRBJ2-5 | NA | NA | TRBV9 | TGTGCCAGCAGCCTCCCAGGGAGCGGCAGGGAAGAGACCCAGTACTTC | CASSLPGSGREETQYF
TRBJ2-1 | NA | NA | TRBV5-4 | TGTGCCAGCAGCTTGAACAGGCCCTACAATGAGCAGTTCTTC | CASSLNRPYNEQFF
TRBJ2-5 | NA | once | TRBV27 | TGTGCCAGCAGTTTAAGGGCAGTACAAGAGACCCAGTACTTC | CASSLRAVQETQYF
TRBJ1-5 | NA | NA | TRBV7-8 | TGTGCCAGCAGCTTATCCCTTAATCTTTACTCTAACCCCCAGCATTTT | CASSLSLNLYSNPQHF
TRBJ2-3 | NA | NA | TRBV5-1 | TGCGCCAGCAGCTTGGAAGTTGGAAGCGGACCCACAGATACGCAGTATTTT | CASSLEVGSGPTDTQYF
TRBJ1-1 | NA | NA | TRBV4-3 | TGCGCCAGCAGCCATTCGGCAGTGAACACTGAAGCTTTCTTT | CASSHSAVNTEAFF
TRBJ2-1 | TRBD2 | NA | TRBV4-3 | TGCGCCAGCAGCCAAACGCCGGGACTAGTTTCCCGCAATGAGCAGTTCTTC | CASSQTPGLVSRNEQFF
TRBJ1-5 | TRBD1 | NA | TRBV7-2 | TGTGCCAGCAGCGACAGGGTGAGACAGCCCCAGCATTTT | CASSDRVRQPQHF
TRBJ1-5 | NA | NA | TRBV6-5 | TGTGCCAGCAGCCTCGCCAGGCATAGCAATCAGCCCCAGCATTTT | CASSLARHSNQPQHF
TRBJ1-1 | NA | NA | TRBV2 | TGTGCCAGCAGTGAAGATGGGGGATGGACTTTCTTT | CASSEDGGWTFF
TRBJ1-1 | NA | once | TRBV19 | TGTGCCAGTAGTATCCGGAGGGAGAACACTGAAGCTTTCTTT | CASSIRRENTEAFF
TRBJ1-3 | NA | few | TRBV2 | TGTGCCAGCAGGGTCGACTTTAGCTCTGGAAACACCATATATTTT | CASRVDFSSGNTIYF
TRBJ1-1 | TRBD1 | NA | TRBV29-1 | TGCAGCGTTGAGAAGGGACAGGTGGGTGCTGAAGCTTTCTTT | CSVEKGQVGAEAFF
TRBJ2-7 | NA | NA | TRBV5-1 | TGCGCCAGCAGCCTCGCGGACGGGGACTACGAGCAGTACTTC | CASSLADGDYEQYF
TRBJ1-4 | NA | NA | TRBV27 | TGTGCCAGCAGTTTTCTGCTTGTGGACAGTCAAAAACTGTTTTTT | CASSFLLVDSQKLFF
TRBJ1-2 | NA | NA | TRBV3-1/TRBV3-2 | TGTGCCAGCAGCCAAGTTGGGACTGGGGGCTACACCTTC | CASSQVGTGGYTF
TRBJ2-2 | NA | NA | TRBV9 | TGTGCCAGCAGCGTAGACCTTCGGGACTCCGGGGAGCTGTTTTTT | CASSVDLRDSGELFF
TRBJ1-1 | NA | NA | TRBV6-6 | TGTGCCAGCTCCACTGAAGCTTTCTTT | CASSTEAFF
TRBJ1-2 | NA | NA | TRBV6-5 | TGTGCCAGCAGTTACTCCGATATATATGGCTACACCTTC | CASSYSDIYGYTF
TRBJ1-2 | NA | once | TRBV7-2 | TGTGCCAGCAGCCGATTCCGGGACTATGGCTACACCTTC | CASSRFRDYGYTF
TRBJ2-6 | NA | NA | TRBV7-3 | TGTGCCAGCAGCTTAATAGAGGCTTTAGGGGCCAACGTCCTGACTTTC | CASSLIEALGANVLTF
TRBJ1-2 | NA | NA | TRBV5-1 | TGCGCCAGCAGGGCGGGGATGGGCTACACCTTC | CASRAGMGYTF
TRBJ1-1 | NA | NA | TRBV6-2/TRBV6-3 | TGTGCCAACAGTTACCCGACCTCTTACACTGAAGCTTTCTTT | CANSYPTSYTEAFF
TRBJ1-2 | NA | NA | TRBV6-5 | TGTGCCAGCAGTTCAAGCTATGGCTACACCTTC | CASSSSYGYTF